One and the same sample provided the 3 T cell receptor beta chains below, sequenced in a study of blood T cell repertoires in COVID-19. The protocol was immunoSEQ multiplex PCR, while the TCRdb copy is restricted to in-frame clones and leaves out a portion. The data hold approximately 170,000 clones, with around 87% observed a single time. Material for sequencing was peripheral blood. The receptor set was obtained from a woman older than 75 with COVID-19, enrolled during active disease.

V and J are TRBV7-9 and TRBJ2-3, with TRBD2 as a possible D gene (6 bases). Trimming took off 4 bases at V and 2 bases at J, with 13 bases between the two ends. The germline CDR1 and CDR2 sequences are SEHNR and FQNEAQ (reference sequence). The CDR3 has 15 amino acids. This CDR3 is CASSSTSAPTDTQYF. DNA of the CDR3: TGTGCCAGCAGCTCGACTAGTGCCCCCACAGATACGCAGTATTTT.

The DNA of the CDR3 is TGTGCCAGCAGTGGTTATTTCGACAGGGCGAATAACTATGGCTACACCTTC. Protein product: CASSGYFDRANNYGYTF. The V gene is TRBV6-2 or TRBV6-3, the J gene TRBJ1-2; the match to TRBD1 covers 7 bases. Germline CDR1 and CDR2: MNHEY and SVGEGT. Trimming removed 5 bases from V and 1 base from J; junction bases left unmatched: 13. The CDR3 runs 17 residues.

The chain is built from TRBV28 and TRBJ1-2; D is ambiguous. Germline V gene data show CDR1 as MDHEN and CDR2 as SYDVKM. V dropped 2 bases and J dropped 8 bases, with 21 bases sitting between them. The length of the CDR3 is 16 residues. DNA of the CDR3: TGTGCCAGCAGTTTAAATTTTGTCGCTAGAGGGCTCGGCTACACCTTC. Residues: CASSLNFVARGLGYTF.